The 25 T cell receptor beta chains below were found in one sample sequenced in a study of blood T cell repertoires in COVID-19. Clones were read by immunoSEQ multiplex PCR, and TCRdb kept only the in-frame ones, dropping some. The sample contains about 180,000 clones, 65% to 90% of which appear only once. Material: peripheral blood. The origin of the receptors is a human donor in a cohort sampled during active COVID-19.

The rearrangement uses TRBV3-1 (or the pseudogene TRBV3-2) and TRBJ2-5, with TRBD2 as a possible D gene (6 bases). CDR1 is LGHDT and CDR2 is YNNKEL in the germline V gene (reference sequence). The CDR3 sequence is 14 residues long. Deletions cut 2 bases from V and 2 bases from J, with 9 bases between. The CDR3 nucleotides read TGTGCCAGCAGCCAAAGGACTAATCAAGAGACCCAGTACTTC. Protein: CASSQRTNQETQYF.

The genes are TRBV7-2 and TRBJ2-7; 8 bases fit TRBD1. Per germline, CDR1 SGHTA and CDR2 FQGNSA. V trimming: 3 bases; J trimming: 2 bases; junction bases outside the gene matches: 6. The length of the CDR3 is 15 residues. The CDR3: CASSFTGTGPYEQYF. CDR3 coding DNA: TGTGCCAGCAGCTTCACCGGGACAGGCCCCTACGAGCAGTACTTC.

The sample holds a few counts of this clone. The rearrangement links TRBV7-8 to TRBJ2-7; D not resolved. Germline V gene lookup returns CDR1 SGHVS and CDR2 FQNEAQ. CDR3 length: 12 residues. V lost 6 bases, J lost 3 bases, and 9 bases lay in between. The chain's CDR3 is CASSPVNYEQYF. The DNA for the CDR3 is TGTGCCAGCAGTCCAGTTAACTACGAGCAGTACTTC.

This clone was picked up a small number of times. The chain has TRBV13 and TRBJ1-1; a possible D gene is TRBD1 (6 bases). This CDR3 is 15 amino acids long. Trimming removed 6 bases at V and 1 base at J, with 15 bases between. The germline CDR1 and CDR2 sequences are PRHDT and FYEKMQ (reference sequence). The CDR3 DNA reads as TGTGCCAGCAGAAGGGGGGGGTTGGGGAACACTGAAGCTTTCTTT. Its protein product is CASRRGGLGNTEAFF.

The rearrangement uses TRBV7-2 and TRBJ2-7; tentative D call: TRBD2 (5 bases). CDR3 length: 13 amino acids. The V end was cut by 5 bases, the J end by 3 bases, with 11 bases between. CDR1 SGHTA and CDR2 FQGNSA come from the germline V gene. The DNA for the CDR3 is TGTGCCAGCAGCCCCCCGGGAAACTACGAGCAGTACTTC. Translated: CASSPPGNYEQYF.

V gene TRBV4-2 combines with J gene TRBJ1-6, with D perhaps matching TRBD1 (5 bases). The CDR3 loop spans 19 amino acids. Germline V gene lookup returns CDR1 LGHNA and CDR2 YNFKEQ. The V gene lost 2 bases and the J gene lost 0 bases, with 17 bases spanning the gap. CDR3 in amino acids: CASSQMGRATASYNSPLHF. DNA of the CDR3: TGTGCCAGCAGCCAAATGGGGCGCGCAACAGCCTCCTATAATTCACCCCTCCACTTT.

This clone was seen a single time. This chain connects TRBV10-2 to TRBJ2-7, with 13 bases identical to TRBD2. The germline V gene has CDR1 WSHSY and CDR2 SAAADI. V lost 7 bases and J lost 5; bases outside the gene matches: 5. The CDR3 consists of 14 residues. The CDR3 reads CASKGLAGDNEQYF. The CDR3 DNA follows: TGCGCCAGCAAAGGACTAGCGGGAGATAACGAGCAGTACTTC.

The rearrangement links TRBV18 to TRBJ1-4; TRBD1 might be the D (6 bases). The CDR3 loop spans 13 amino acids. The V end was cut by 3 bases, the J end by 5 bases, with 7 bases between. The germline CDR1 and CDR2 sequences are KGHSH and LQKENI. CDR3 sequence reads: CASSPQGNEKLFF. The CDR3 bases are TGTGCCAGCTCACCTCAGGGGAATGAAAAACTGTTTTTT.

The chain couples TRBV10-2 to TRBJ2-2; possible D gene TRBD1, 6 bases. Trimming shortened V by 2 bases and J by 4 bases, and 8 bases separated the two germline ends. Germline CDR1 reads WSHSY; CDR2 reads SAAADI. The CDR3 loop spans 14 amino acids. Here the CDR3 reads CASSELRGTGELFF. DNA of the CDR3: TGCGCCAGCAGTGAGCTCAGGGGCACCGGGGAGCTGTTTTTT.

The gene calls are TRBV6-5 and TRBJ1-1; D unclear. This CDR3 is 13 amino acids long. V lost 9 bases and J lost 0, with 11 bases in between. Germline CDR1 MNHEY, CDR2 SVGAGI. CDR3 DNA: TGTGCCAGTCTGAGTCTCATGAACACTGAAGCTTTCTTT. Encoded protein: CASLSLMNTEAFF.

This clone was found a few times. This sequence joins TRBV4-1 and TRBJ1-6; 8 positions agree with TRBD1. Per germline, CDR1 MGHRA and CDR2 YSYEKL. The CDR3 runs to 17 residues. Losses at the gene ends were 1 base for V and 9 bases for J; bases not matched to a gene: 11. The CDR3 loop is CASSQGRGQRVGSPLHF. The CDR3 DNA is TGCGCCAGCAGCCAAGGCAGGGGGCAGCGTGTCGGTTCACCCCTCCACTTT.

The rearrangement uses TRBV19 and TRBJ2-7; 8 nucleotides line up with TRBD1. Trimming took 5 bases from V and 4 from J; bases not matched to a gene: 7. This CDR3 comprises 14 residues. The germline gives CDR1 LNHDA, CDR2 SQIVND (reference sequence). The CDR3 spells CASSVGQGAYEQYF. CDR3 nucleotide sequence: TGTGCCAGTAGTGTCGGGCAGGGGGCATACGAGCAGTACTTC.

The chain links TRBV5-1 to TRBJ2-1, with 7 nucleotides matching TRBD1. V was pared by 4 bases and J by 2 bases, with 9 bases of the junction left unmatched. Germline V CDR1 and CDR2: SGHRS, YFSETQ. CDR3 length: 16 amino acids. CDR3 region: CASSPKGQVPYNEQFF. The CDR3 bases are TGCGCCAGCAGCCCAAAAGGACAGGTACCCTACAATGAGCAGTTCTTC.

The chain recombines TRBV23-1 with TRBJ1-1; TRBD1 matches at 7 bases. Being an ORF, TRBV23-1 has a function that is uncertain. CDR3 size: 18 residues. With V trimmed by 4 bases and J by 2 bases, 16 bases remained unmatched. DNA of the CDR3: TGCGCCAGCAGTCCACACGATCCGGTGGGGACAGCAAACACTGAAGCTTTCTTT. As protein: CASSPHDPVGTANTEAFF.

The chain joins TRBV20-1 to TRBJ2-5; 7 positions agree with TRBD1. V shed 3 bases and J 1 base; nucleotides not matched to a gene: 8. The CDR3 runs 15 residues. Germline V gene sequence: CDR1 DFQATT, CDR2 SNEGSKA (reference sequence). The CDR3 DNA reads as TGCAGTGCTAGTGTATGGGACAGAGTCCAAGAGACCCAGTACTTC. This sequence encodes CSASVWDRVQETQYF.

The V call is TRBV3-1 (or the pseudogene TRBV3-2), the J call TRBJ2-7; D gene uncertain. The CDR3 spans 12 residues. CDR1 and CDR2 (germline): LGHDT, YNNKEL (reference sequence). With 3 bases removed from V and 6 bases from J, the gap between germline ends came to 9 bases. The CDR3 loop reads CASSHPFGEQYF. Here the CDR3 DNA reads TGTGCCAGCAGCCATCCATTCGGCGAGCAGTACTTC.

This clone was seen once. The V and J genes are TRBV3-1 (or the pseudogene TRBV3-2) and TRBJ1-2; D is perhaps TRBD1 (5 bases). Trimming took off 1 base at V and 3 bases at J, with 12 bases between the two ends. Per germline, CDR1 LGHDT and CDR2 YNNKEL (reference sequence). This CDR3 is 15 amino acids long. DNA of the CDR3: TGTGCCAGCAGCCAAGCTCAAGGGGTAGACTATGGCTACACCTTC. Protein: CASSQAQGVDYGYTF.

The genes are TRBV7-8 and TRBJ1-5; D gene unclear. V dropped 6 bases and J dropped 0 bases, with 18 bases sitting between them. CDR1 and CDR2 (germline): SGHVS, FQNEAQ. CDR3 length: 17 amino acids. The CDR3 loop is CASRISGGSFSNQPQHF. CDR3 DNA sequence: TGTGCCAGCAGAATAAGCGGCGGATCATTTAGCAATCAGCCCCAGCATTTT.

The chain links TRBV6-5 to TRBJ2-6; D might be TRBD2 (5 bases). V was trimmed by 6 bases and J by 7 bases, leaving 16 bases between them. The germline CDR1 and CDR2 sequences are MNHEY and SVGAGI. CDR3 size: 15 residues. The CDR3 DNA follows: TGTGCCAGCAGCCGAGGGCAAAACGGCGCCAACGTCCTGACTTTC. This gives the protein CASSRGQNGANVLTF.

The genes are TRBV12-2 and TRBJ2-7; no check of the table's D call, TRBD2, against the DNA was made. TRBV12-2 is marked as a pseudogene. The CDR3 consists of 14 residues. The CDR3 nucleotides read TGTGCAAGTCGCTTAGGCGGGGGTGCCTACGAGCAGTACTTC. It yields the protein CASRLGGGAYEQYF.

With respect to this clone: A much larger clone differs by one base, so this may be a read error. Different DNA sequences within this sample yield the same CDR3. The rearrangement joins TRBV7-8 to TRBJ1-1; 8 bases line up with TRBD1. Germline V lookup: CDR1 SGHVS, CDR2 FQNEAQ. This CDR3 is 13 amino acids long. Losses at the gene ends were 2 bases for V and 4 bases for J; bases not matched to a gene: 0. CDR3 DNA sequence: TGTGCCAGCAGCTTAACAGGGGGCACTGAAGCTTTCTTT. This sequence encodes CASSLTGGTEAFF.

The chain has TRBV6-2 or TRBV6-3 and TRBJ1-3, with no clear D. Germline CDR1 and CDR2: MNHEY and SVGEGT. The ends were cut back, 2 bases at V and 2 bases at J, with 16 bases in the middle. This CDR3 region has 17 residues. CDR3 sequence: CASSYAAAPGTGNTIYF. The CDR3, as DNA: TGTGCCAGCAGTTACGCCGCGGCCCCGGGGACTGGAAACACCATATATTTT.

The CDR3 protein is CASSLDPTSVEQYF. The CDR3 region has the DNA TGTGCCAGCAGCTTAGACCCGACTAGTGTCGAGCAGTACTTC. The chain has TRBV11-3 and TRBJ2-7; possibly TRBD2 for D (6 bases). CDR3 length: 14 residues. The ends were cut back, 0 bases at V and 6 bases at J, with 12 bases in the middle. The germline V gene has CDR1 SGHNT and CDR2 YENEEA.

The J gene is TRBJ2-1, the V gene TRBV19; TRBD2 matches 14 bases. This CDR3 comprises 17 residues. V was pared by 5 bases and J by 4 bases, with 7 bases of the junction left unmatched. Looked up from germline, CDR1 is LNHDA and CDR2 is SQIVND (reference sequence). The CDR3 protein is CASSPRTSGGIYNEQFF. The CDR3 bases are TGTGCCAGTAGTCCCCGGACTAGCGGGGGGATTTACAATGAGCAGTTCTTC.

The chain is built from TRBV11-2 and TRBJ1-3; D not resolved. Trimming shortened V by 3 bases and J by 0 bases, and 12 bases separated the two germline ends. This CDR3 spans 16 amino acids. CDR1 is SGHAT and CDR2 is FQNNGV in the germline V gene. Here the CDR3 reads CASSFVDIRSGNTIYF. CDR3 sequence (DNA): TGTGCCAGCAGCTTTGTCGACATTCGCTCTGGAAACACCATATATTTT.